The present TCR beta chain was sequenced within a study of blood T cell repertoires in COVID-19. Across the study: Donors in the United States, Italy and Spain gave samples during acute or convalescent COVID-19. T cells, B-cell-depleted T cells, or PBMCs provided the cDNA or gDNA that served as material.

Germline assignment: CDR1 SGHDN and CDR2 FVKESK. Trimming cost V 0 bases and J 6 bases, with 11 bases left between them. CDR3 length: 15 residues. Only a few counts were recorded for this clone. In the study's own analysis: Reference gene primer amplification yielded estimated nucleated cell counts. The repertoire was sequenced with immunoSEQ multiplex PCR; TCRdb's copy has only in-frame clones and lacks some. V, J and clone size are taken as reported in that table, and D and trimming were inferred from the DNA itself. The sample carries 65,000 to 90,000 clones, around 85% recorded once. The V and J genes are TRBV14 and TRBJ2-2; D is possibly TRBD1 (5 bases). This receptor was taken from a man in his thirties or forties with acute or convalescent COVID-19. The specimen was peripheral blood. The DNA of the CDR3 is TGTGCCAGCAGCCAAGATCTACCAGGGTCCGGGGAGCTGTTTTTT. Encoded protein: CASSQDLPGSGELFF.